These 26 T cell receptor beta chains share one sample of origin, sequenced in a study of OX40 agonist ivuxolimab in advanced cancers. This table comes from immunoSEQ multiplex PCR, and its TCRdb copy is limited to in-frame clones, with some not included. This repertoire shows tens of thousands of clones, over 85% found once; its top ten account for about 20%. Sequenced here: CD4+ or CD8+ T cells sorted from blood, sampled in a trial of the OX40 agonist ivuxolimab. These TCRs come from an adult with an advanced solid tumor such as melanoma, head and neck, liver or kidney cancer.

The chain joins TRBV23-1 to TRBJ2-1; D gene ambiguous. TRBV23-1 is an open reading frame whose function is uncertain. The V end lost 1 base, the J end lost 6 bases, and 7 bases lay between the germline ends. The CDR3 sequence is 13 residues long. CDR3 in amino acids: CASSQFRTNEQFF. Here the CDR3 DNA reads TGCGCCAGCAGTCAATTCCGGACCAATGAGCAGTTCTTC.

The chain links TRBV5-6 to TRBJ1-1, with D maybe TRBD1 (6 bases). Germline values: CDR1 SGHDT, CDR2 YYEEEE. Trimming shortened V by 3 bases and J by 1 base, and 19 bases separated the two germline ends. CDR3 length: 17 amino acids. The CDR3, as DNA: TGTGCCAGCAGCTGGGTTCAAGGGGGACCCCCGAACACTGAAGCTTTCTTT. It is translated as CASSWVQGGPPNTEAFF. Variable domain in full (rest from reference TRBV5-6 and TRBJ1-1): DAGVTQSPTHLIKTRGQQVTLRCSPKSGHDTVSWYQQALGQGPQFIFQYYEEEERQRGNFPDRFSGHQFPNYSSELNVNALLLGDSALYLCASSWVQGGPPNTEAFFGQGTRLTVV.

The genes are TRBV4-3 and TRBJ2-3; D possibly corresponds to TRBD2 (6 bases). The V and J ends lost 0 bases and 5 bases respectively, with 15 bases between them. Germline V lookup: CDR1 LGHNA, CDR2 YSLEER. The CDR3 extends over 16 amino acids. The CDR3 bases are TGCGCCAGCAGCCAAGATTCAGCCCTGGGGGGAGATACGCAGTATTTT. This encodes CASSQDSALGGDTQYF.

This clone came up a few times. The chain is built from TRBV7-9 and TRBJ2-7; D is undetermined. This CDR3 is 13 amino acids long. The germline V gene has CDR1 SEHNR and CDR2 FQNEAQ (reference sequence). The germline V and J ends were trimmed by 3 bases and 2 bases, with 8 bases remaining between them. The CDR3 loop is CASSFNPTYEQYF. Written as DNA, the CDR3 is TGTGCCAGCAGCTTCAACCCCACCTACGAGCAGTACTTC. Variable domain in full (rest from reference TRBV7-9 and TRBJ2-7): DTGVSQNPRHKITKRGQNVTFRCDPISEHNRLYWYRQTLGQGPEFLTYFQNEAQLEKSRLLSDRFSAERPKGSFSTLEIQRTEQGDSAMYLCASSFNPTYEQYFGPGTRLTVT.

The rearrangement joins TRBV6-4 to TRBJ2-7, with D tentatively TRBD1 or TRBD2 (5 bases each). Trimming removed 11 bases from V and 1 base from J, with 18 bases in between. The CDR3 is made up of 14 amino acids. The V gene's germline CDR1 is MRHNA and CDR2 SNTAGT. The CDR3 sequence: CAPRQQGPSYEQYF. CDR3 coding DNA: TGTGCCCCTCGACAGCAGGGACCTTCCTACGAGCAGTACTTC.

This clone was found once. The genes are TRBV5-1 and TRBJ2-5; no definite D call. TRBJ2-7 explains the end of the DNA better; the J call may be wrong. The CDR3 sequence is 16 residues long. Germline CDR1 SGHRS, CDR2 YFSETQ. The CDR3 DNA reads TGCGCCAGCAGCTTGGAGCCAACCCCTTTAATCGACGAGCAGTACTTC. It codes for CASSLEPTPLIDEQYF.

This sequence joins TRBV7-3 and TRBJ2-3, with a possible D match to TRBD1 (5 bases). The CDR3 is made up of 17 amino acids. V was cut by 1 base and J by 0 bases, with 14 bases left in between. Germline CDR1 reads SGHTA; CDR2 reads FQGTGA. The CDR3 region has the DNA TGTGCCAGCAGCTTAAACCCTTGGGGCCCCAGCACAGATACGCAGTATTTT. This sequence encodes CASSLNPWGPSTDTQYF.

The CDR3 spells CASTRTTGLNYEQYF. CDR3 nucleotide sequence: TGTGCCAGCACCCGAACGACAGGGTTGAACTACGAGCAGTACTTC. This chain uses TRBV6-1 with TRBJ2-7; 7 bases fit TRBD1. The V gene end was trimmed by 7 bases and the J gene end by 3 bases; junction bases not matched to a gene: 12. This CDR3 region has 15 residues. In germline, CDR1 is MNHNS, CDR2 SASEGT.

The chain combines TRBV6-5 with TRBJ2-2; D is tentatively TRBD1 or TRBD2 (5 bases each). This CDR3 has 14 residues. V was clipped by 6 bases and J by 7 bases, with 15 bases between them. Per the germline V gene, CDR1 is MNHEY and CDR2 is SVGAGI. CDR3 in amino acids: CASSLEWGIGELFF. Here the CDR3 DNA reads TGTGCCAGCAGCCTCGAGTGGGGGATCGGGGAGCTGTTTTTT.

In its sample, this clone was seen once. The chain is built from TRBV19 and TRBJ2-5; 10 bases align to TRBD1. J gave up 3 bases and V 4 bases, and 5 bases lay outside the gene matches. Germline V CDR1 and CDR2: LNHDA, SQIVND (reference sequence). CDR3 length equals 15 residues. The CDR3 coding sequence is TGTGCCAGTAGTAAAGGGACAGGGGAAAAAGAGACCCAGTACTTC. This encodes CASSKGTGEKETQYF.

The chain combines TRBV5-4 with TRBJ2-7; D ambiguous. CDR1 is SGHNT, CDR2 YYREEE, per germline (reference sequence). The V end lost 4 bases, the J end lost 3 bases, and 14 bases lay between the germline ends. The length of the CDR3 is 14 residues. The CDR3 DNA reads TGTGCCAGCAGCCCTAGGACCGAGCACTACGAGCAGTACTTC. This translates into CASSPRTEHYEQYF.

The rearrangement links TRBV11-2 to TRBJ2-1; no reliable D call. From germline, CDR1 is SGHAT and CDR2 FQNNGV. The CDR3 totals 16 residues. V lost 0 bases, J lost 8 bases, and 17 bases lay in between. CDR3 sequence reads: CASSLEVLQRGDEQFF. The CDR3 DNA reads TGTGCCAGCAGCTTAGAGGTTTTACAGAGAGGAGATGAGCAGTTCTTC.

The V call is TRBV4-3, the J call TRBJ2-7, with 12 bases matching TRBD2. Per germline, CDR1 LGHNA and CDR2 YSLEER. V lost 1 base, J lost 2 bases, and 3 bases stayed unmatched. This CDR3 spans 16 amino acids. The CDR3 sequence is CASSQGRLAGAYEQYF. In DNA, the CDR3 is TGCGCCAGCAGCCAAGGCCGACTAGCGGGGGCCTACGAGCAGTACTTC.

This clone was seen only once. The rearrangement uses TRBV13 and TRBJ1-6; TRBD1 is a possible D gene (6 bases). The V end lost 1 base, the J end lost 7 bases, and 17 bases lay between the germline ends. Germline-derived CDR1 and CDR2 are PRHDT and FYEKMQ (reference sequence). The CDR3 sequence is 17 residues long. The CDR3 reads CASSLEYTGKGNSPLHF. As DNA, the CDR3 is TGTGCCAGCAGCTTAGAGTACACAGGGAAGGGAAATTCACCCCTCCACTTT.

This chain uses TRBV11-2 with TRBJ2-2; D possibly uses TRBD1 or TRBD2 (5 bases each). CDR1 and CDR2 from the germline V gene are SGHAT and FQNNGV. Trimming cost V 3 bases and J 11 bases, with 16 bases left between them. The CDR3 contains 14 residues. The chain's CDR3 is CASSFFSGAIELFF. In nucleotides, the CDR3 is TGTGCCAGCAGCTTCTTCTCCGGGGCCATCGAGCTGTTTTTT.

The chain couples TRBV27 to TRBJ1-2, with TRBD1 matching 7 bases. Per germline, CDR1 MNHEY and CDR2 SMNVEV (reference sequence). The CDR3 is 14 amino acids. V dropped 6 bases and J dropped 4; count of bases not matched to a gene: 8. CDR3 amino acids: CASRSDREFYGYTF. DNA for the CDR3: TGTGCCAGCAGATCCGACAGGGAATTCTATGGCTACACCTTC.

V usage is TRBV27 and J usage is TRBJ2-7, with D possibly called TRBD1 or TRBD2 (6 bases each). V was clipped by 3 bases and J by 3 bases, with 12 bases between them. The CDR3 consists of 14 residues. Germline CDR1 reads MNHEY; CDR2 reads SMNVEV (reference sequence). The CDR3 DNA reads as TGTGCCAGCAGTTTTGCCGAGGGGGGCTACGAGCAGTACTTC. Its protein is CASSFAEGGYEQYF.

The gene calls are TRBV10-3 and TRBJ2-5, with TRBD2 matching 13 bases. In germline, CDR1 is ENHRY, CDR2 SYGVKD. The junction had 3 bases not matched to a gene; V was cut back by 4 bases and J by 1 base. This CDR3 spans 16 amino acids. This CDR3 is CAISGGLAGIQETQYF. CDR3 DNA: TGTGCCATCAGTGGGGGACTAGCGGGGATCCAAGAGACCCAGTACTTC.

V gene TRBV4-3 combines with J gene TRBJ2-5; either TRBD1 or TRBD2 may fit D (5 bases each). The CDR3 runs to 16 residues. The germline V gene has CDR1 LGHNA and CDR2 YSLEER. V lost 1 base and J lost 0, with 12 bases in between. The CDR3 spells CASSQGGRDDQETQYF. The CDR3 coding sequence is TGCGCCAGCAGCCAAGGAGGTCGGGACGACCAAGAGACCCAGTACTTC.

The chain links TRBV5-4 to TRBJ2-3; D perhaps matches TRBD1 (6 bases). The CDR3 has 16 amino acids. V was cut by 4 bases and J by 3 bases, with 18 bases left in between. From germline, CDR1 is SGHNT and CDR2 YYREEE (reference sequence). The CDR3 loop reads CASSIARGGITDTQYF. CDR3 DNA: TGTGCCAGCAGCATAGCTCGAGGGGGAATTACAGATACGCAGTATTTT.

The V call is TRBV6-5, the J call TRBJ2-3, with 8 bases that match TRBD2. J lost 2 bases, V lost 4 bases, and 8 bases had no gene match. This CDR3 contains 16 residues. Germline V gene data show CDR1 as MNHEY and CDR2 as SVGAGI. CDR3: CASSSTTSGVTDTQYF. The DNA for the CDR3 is TGTGCCAGCAGTTCCACTACTAGCGGAGTCACAGATACGCAGTATTTT.

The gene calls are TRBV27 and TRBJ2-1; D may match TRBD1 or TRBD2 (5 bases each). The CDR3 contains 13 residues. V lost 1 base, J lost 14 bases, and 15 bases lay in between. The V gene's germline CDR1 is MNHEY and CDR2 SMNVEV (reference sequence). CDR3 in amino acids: CASSLWGSPGEFF. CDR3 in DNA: TGTGCCAGCAGTTTATGGGGGAGTCCTGGGGAGTTCTTC.

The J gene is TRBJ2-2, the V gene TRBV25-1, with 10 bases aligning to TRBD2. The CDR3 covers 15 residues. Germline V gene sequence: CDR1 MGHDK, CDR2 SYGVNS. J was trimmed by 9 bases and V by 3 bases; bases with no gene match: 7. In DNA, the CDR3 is TGTGCCAGCAGTGACCCAGCGGGAGGGCGAAGGGAGCTGTTTTTT. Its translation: CASSDPAGGRRELFF.

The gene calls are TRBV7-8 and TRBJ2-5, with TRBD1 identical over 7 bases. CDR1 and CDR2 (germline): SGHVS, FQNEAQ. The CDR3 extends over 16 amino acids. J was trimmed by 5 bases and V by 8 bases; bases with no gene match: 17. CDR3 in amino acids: CASGPQLRQGGETQYF. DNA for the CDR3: TGTGCCAGCGGCCCACAGCTTCGACAGGGCGGGGAGACCCAGTACTTC. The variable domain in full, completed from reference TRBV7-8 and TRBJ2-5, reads GAGVSQSPRYKVAKRGQDVALRCDPISGHVSLFWYQQALGQGPEFLTYFQNEAQLDKSGLPSDRFFAERPEGSVSTLKIQRTQQEDSAVYLCASGPQLRQGGETQYFGPGTRLLVL.

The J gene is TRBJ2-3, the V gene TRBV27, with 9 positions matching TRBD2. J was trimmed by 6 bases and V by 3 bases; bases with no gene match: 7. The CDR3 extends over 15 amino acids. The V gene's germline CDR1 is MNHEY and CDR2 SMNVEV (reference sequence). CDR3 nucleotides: TGTGCCAGCAGTTTGGGGCGGGGGGGGTATGATACGCAGTATTTT. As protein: CASSLGRGGYDTQYF.

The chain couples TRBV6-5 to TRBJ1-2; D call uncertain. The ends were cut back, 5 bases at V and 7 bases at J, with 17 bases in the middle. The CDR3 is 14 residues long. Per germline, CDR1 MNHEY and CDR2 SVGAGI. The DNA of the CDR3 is TGTGCCAGCAGTCGAATTCAGACGGAGGGTGGCTACACCTTC. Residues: CASSRIQTEGGYTF.